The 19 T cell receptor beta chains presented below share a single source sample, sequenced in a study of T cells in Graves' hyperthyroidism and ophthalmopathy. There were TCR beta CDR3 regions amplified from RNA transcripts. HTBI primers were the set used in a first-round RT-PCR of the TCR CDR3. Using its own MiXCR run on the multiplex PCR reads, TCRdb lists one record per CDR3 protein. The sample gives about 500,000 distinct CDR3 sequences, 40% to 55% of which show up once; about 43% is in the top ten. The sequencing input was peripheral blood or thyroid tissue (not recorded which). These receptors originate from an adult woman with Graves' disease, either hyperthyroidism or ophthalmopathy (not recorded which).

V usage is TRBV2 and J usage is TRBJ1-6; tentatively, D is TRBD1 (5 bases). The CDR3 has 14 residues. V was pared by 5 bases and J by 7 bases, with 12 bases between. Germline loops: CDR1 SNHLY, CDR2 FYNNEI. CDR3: CASSLLAGNSPLHF. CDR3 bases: TGTGCCAGCAGTTTATTGGCAGGGAATTCACCCCTCCACTTT.

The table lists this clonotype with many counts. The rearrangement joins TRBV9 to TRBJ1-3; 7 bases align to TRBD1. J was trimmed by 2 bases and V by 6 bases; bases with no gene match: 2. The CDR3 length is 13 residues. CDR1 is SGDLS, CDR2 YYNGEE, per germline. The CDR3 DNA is TGTGCCAGCACCGGGACAGCTGGAAACACCATATATTTT. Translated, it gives CASTGTAGNTIYF.

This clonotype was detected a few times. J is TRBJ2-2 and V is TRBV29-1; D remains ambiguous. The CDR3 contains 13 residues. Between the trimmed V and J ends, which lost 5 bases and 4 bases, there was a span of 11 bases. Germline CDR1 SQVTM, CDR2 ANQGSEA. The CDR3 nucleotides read TGCAGCGTTACCGGACGGATCACCGGGGAGCTGTTTTTT. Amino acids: CSVTGRITGELFF.

This chain's CDR3 is CSVEEVSSAGELFF. DNA of the CDR3: TGCAGCGTTGAAGAAGTCAGTAGCGCCGGGGAGCTGTTTTTT. The chain is built from TRBV29-1 and TRBJ2-2, with D possibly TRBD2 on 5 matching bases. The V and J ends lost 0 bases and 6 bases respectively, with 11 bases between them. CDR3 length: 14 amino acids. Germline CDR1 reads SQVTM; CDR2 reads ANQGSEA.

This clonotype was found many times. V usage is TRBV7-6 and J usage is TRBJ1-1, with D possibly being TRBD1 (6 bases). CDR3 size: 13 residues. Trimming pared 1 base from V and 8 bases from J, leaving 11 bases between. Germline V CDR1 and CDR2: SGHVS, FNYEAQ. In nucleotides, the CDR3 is TGTGCCAGCAGCTTAGGGGGGGGGCGAGAAGCTTTCTTT. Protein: CASSLGGGREAFF.

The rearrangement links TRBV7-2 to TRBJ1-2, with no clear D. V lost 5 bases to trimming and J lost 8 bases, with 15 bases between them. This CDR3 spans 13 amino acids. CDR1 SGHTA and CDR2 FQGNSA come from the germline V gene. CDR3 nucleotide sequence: TGTGCCAGCAGCCTAAGTGGGCTCCACGGCTACACCTTC. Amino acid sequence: CASSLSGLHGYTF.

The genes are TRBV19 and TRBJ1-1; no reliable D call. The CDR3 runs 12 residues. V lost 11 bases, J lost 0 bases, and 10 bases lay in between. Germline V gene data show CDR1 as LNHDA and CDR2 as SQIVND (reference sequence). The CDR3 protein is CARETMNTEAFF. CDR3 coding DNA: TGTGCCCGGGAGACAATGAACACTGAAGCTTTCTTT.

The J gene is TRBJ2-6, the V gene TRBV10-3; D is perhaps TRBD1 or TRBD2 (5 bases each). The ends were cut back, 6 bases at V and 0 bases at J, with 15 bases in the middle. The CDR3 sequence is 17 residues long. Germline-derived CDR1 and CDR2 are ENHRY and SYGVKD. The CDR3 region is CAISGAQFTSGANVLTF. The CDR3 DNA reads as TGTGCCATCAGCGGGGCCCAATTTACCTCTGGGGCCAACGTCCTGACTTTC.

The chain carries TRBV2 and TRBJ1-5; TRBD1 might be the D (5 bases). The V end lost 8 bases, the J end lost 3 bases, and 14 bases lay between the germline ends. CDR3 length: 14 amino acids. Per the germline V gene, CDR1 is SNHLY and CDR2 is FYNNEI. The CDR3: CASRFDRNNQPQHF. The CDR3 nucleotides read TGTGCCAGCCGATTCGACAGAAACAATCAGCCCCAGCATTTT.

The CDR3 spells CSSLWRNSYEQYF. The CDR3 coding sequence is TGCAGCAGTTTATGGAGGAACTCCTACGAGCAGTACTTC. The V call is TRBV29-1, the J call TRBJ2-7; the D gene is possibly TRBD2 (5 bases). The CDR3 consists of 13 residues. The V end lost 8 bases, the J end lost 0 bases, and 14 bases lay between the germline ends. The germline gives CDR1 SQVTM, CDR2 ANQGSEA.

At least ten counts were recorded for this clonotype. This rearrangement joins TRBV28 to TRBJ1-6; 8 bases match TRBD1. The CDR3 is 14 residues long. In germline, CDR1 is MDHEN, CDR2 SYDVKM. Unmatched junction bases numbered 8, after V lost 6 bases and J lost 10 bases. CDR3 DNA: TGTGCCAGCAGACGGACAGGGAGAGGATCACCCCTCCACTTT. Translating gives CASRRTGRGSPLHF.

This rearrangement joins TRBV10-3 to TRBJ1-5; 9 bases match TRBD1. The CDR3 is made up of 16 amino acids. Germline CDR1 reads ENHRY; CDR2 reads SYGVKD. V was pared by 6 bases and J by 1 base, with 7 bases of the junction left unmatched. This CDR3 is CAISRTGDGSNQPQHF. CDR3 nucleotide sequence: TGTGCCATCAGCCGGACAGGGGATGGCAGCAATCAGCCCCAGCATTTT.

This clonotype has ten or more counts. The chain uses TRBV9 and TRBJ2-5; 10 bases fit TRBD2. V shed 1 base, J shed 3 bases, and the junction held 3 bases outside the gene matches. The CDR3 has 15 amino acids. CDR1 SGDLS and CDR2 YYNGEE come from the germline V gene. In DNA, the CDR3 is TGTGCCAGCAGCGTACTCGGACTAGCGGAAGAGACCCAGTACTTC. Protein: CASSVLGLAEETQYF.

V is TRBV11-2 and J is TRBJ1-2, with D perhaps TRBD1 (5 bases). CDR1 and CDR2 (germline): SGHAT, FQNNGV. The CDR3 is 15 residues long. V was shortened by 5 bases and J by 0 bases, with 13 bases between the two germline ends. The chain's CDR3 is CASSQRQTANYGYTF. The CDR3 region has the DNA TGTGCCAGCAGCCAACGACAGACCGCTAACTATGGCTACACCTTC.

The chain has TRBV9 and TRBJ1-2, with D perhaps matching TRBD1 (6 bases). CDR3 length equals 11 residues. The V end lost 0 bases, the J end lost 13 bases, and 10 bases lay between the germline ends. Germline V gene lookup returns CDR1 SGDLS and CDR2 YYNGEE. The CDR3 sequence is CASSVGGQCTF. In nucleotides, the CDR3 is TGTGCCAGCAGCGTAGGGGGGCAGTGCACCTTC.

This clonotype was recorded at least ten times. CDR3 region: CSARDSRGSGTYEQYF. CDR3 bases: TGCAGTGCTAGAGATAGTCGTGGCAGCGGCACCTACGAGCAGTACTTC. The chain is built from TRBV20-1 and TRBJ2-7; perhaps TRBD2 as D (5 bases). V was pared by 0 bases and J by 2 bases, with 17 bases between. In germline, CDR1 is DFQATT, CDR2 SNEGSKA (reference sequence). The CDR3 is 16 amino acids.

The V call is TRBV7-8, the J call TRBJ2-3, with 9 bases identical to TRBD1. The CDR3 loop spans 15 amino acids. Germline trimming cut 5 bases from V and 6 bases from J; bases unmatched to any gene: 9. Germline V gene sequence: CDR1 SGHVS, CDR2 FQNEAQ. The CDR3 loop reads CASSARDRVIDTQYF. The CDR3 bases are TGTGCCAGCAGCGCTCGGGACAGGGTAATCGATACGCAGTATTTT.

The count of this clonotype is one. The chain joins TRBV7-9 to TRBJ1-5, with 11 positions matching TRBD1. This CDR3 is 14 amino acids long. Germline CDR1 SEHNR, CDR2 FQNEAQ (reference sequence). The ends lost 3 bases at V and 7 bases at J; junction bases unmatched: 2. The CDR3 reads CASSLRTGGQPQHF. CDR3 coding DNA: TGTGCCAGCAGCTTGCGGACAGGGGGCCAGCCCCAGCATTTT.

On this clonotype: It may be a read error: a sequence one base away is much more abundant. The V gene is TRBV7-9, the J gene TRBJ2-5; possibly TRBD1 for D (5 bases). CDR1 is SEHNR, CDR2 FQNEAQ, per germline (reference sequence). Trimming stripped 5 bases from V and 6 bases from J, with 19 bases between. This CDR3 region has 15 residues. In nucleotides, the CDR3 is TGTGCCAGCAGCCTTCGACAGAGCAAGGAAAAGACCCAGTACTTC. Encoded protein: CASSLRQSKEKTQYF. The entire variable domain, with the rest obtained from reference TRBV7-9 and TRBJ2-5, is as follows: DTGVSQNPRHKITKRGQNVTFRCDPISEHNRLYWYRQTLGQGPEFLTYFQNEAQLEKSRLLSDRFSAERPKGSFSTLEIQRTEQGDSAMYLCASSLRQSKEKTQYFGPGTRLLVL.